Presented here are 21 T cell receptor beta chains from one specimen sequenced in a study of blood T cell repertoires in COVID-19 (TCRdb year 2020). The method was the immunoSEQ multiplex PCR assay. Entries here come from immuneACCESS through TCRdb and include only in-frame sequences with V and J called. Some clones fail to appear in such tables; in the studies checked, an unresolved V gene covers under half of the shortfall, and the cause of the remainder is unknown. This sample holds about 380,000 clones; 88% were observed only once. The ten largest clones represent 1.2% of the sample. Sequencing input: PBMCs or T cells enriched from blood (not recorded which). The source is a woman under 30 who had recovered from COVID-19.

The rearrangement joins TRBV6-1 to TRBJ2-5; a weak D match, TRBD1 (5 bases). The germline V gene has CDR1 MNHNS and CDR2 SASEGT. The CDR3 sequence is 16 residues long. V lost 0 bases, J lost 4 bases, and 15 bases lay in between. CDR3 DNA sequence: TGTGCCAGCAGTGAAGCGCGTAGGGCTCAGGGAGAGACCCAGTACTTC. Translated: CASSEARRAQGETQYF.

In this sample, this clone turned up once. V is TRBV6-4 and J is TRBJ1-5, with no clear D. The CDR3 has 13 amino acids. The ends were cut back, 4 bases at V and 1 base at J, with 5 bases in the middle. Germline V gene sequence: CDR1 MRHNA, CDR2 SNTAGT. Written as DNA, the CDR3 is TGTGCCAGCAGTGTGGGCAGCAATCAGCCCCAGCATTTT. It is translated as CASSVGSNQPQHF.

The rearrangement joins TRBV30 to TRBJ1-2, with 8 nucleotides matching TRBD1. After removal of 0 bases from V and 4 bases from J, the junction contained 4 bases not matched to a gene. The germline CDR1 and CDR2 sequences are GTSNPN and SVGIG (reference sequence). The CDR3 loop spans 14 amino acids. For the CDR3, the DNA is TGTGCCTGGAGTGTAGACAGGGGATTCTATGGCTACACCTTC. It translates to CAWSVDRGFYGYTF.

This sequence joins TRBV9 and TRBJ2-3, with D possibly being TRBD2 (6 bases). CDR1 is SGDLS, CDR2 YYNGEE, per germline. There are 15 residues in the CDR3. Trimming removed 4 bases from V and 0 bases from J, with 12 bases in between. The chain's CDR3 is CASSPGTVSTDTQYF. The CDR3 DNA is TGTGCCAGCAGCCCAGGGACTGTTAGCACAGATACGCAGTATTTT.

The V and J genes are TRBV4-1 and TRBJ1-6; tentatively, D is TRBD1 (5 bases). V lost 2 bases and J 9 bases, leaving 14 bases between the germline ends. Germline V gene lookup returns CDR1 MGHRA and CDR2 YSYEKL. CDR3 length: 15 residues. The CDR3 sequence: CASSQPRQRSSPLHF. The CDR3 DNA is TGCGCCAGCAGCCAACCGCGACAGCGATCTTCACCCCTCCACTTT.

This chain links TRBV5-1 with TRBJ1-1; D call uncertain. Germline V gene lookup returns CDR1 SGHRS and CDR2 YFSETQ. V lost 4 bases to trimming and J lost 1 base, with 14 bases between them. There are 15 residues in the CDR3. The CDR3 spells CASSVVVAGNTEAFF. The CDR3 nucleotides read TGCGCCAGCAGCGTTGTAGTCGCGGGGAACACTGAAGCTTTCTTT.

The CDR3 loop is CASSPLVKPTDTQYF. Written as DNA, the CDR3 is TGTGCCAGCAGTCCACTAGTGAAGCCCACAGATACGCAGTATTTT. The chain employs TRBV6-2 or TRBV6-3 and TRBJ2-3; D might be TRBD2 (5 bases). The CDR3 sequence is 15 residues long. From germline, CDR1 is MNHEY and CDR2 SVGEGT. Deletions cut 5 bases from V and 2 bases from J, with 14 bases between.

This chain connects TRBV6-5 to TRBJ2-5; 8 nucleotides align to TRBD1. Per the germline V gene, CDR1 is MNHEY and CDR2 is SVGAGI. V lost 4 bases to trimming and J lost 5 bases; unmatched junction nucleotides: 6. The CDR3 has 14 residues. Here the CDR3 DNA reads TGTGCCAGCAGTTTCGGACAGGGTGGGGAGACCCAGTACTTC. This translates into CASSFGQGGETQYF.

The chain recombines TRBV14 with TRBJ2-7, with D possibly TRBD2 on 7 matching bases. V lost 4 bases and J lost 2, with 15 bases in between. The CDR3 extends over 15 amino acids. Germline V lookup: CDR1 SGHDN, CDR2 FVKESK. CDR3 nucleotide sequence: TGTGCCAGCAGCCCAGTGGGGGGGGGCCCCTACGAGCAGTACTTC. Its protein is CASSPVGGGPYEQYF.

The genes are TRBV28 and TRBJ2-1; D is uncertain. CDR1 is MDHEN and CDR2 is SYDVKM in the germline V gene. The CDR3 loop spans 12 amino acids. V shed 7 bases and J shed 6 bases, with 10 bases lying between them. The CDR3 loop is CASNARSNEQFF. CDR3 DNA: TGTGCCAGCAACGCTAGGAGCAATGAGCAGTTCTTC.

V and J are TRBV5-5 and TRBJ1-1; D not certain. CDR1 SGHKS and CDR2 YYEKEE come from the germline V gene (reference sequence). The length of the CDR3 is 13 residues. V dropped 6 bases and J dropped 3 bases, with 12 bases sitting between them. The CDR3 protein is CASKFPADTEAFF. CDR3 bases: TGTGCCAGCAAGTTTCCGGCGGACACTGAAGCTTTCTTT.

The chain links TRBV7-9 to TRBJ2-5; D unresolved. In germline, CDR1 is SEHNR, CDR2 FQNEAQ (reference sequence). The CDR3 runs 12 residues. Trimming removed 2 bases at V and 4 bases at J, with 5 bases between. CDR3 protein: CASSLSGETQYF. In DNA form, the CDR3 reads TGTGCCAGCAGCTTATCGGGAGAGACCCAGTACTTC.

The gene calls are TRBV7-9 and TRBJ1-5; tentatively, D is TRBD1 (5 bases). Trimming removed 1 base at V and 7 bases at J, with 11 bases between. There are 14 residues in the CDR3. The germline V gene has CDR1 SEHNR and CDR2 FQNEAQ (reference sequence). The chain's CDR3 is CASSLVGDGQPQHF. The CDR3, as DNA: TGTGCCAGCAGCTTAGTAGGGGATGGACAGCCCCAGCATTTT.

The chain joins TRBV5-1 to TRBJ1-3; D is uncertain. Germline values: CDR1 SGHRS, CDR2 YFSETQ. The V end was cut by 4 bases, the J end by 0 bases, with 8 bases between. The CDR3 has 14 residues. This chain's CDR3 is CASSLSSSGNTIYF. In nucleotides, the CDR3 is TGCGCCAGCAGCCTGAGTAGCTCTGGAAACACCATATATTTT.

This clone was found once. The chain employs TRBV2 and TRBJ2-7; possibly TRBD1 for D (5 bases). Germline CDR1 reads SNHLY; CDR2 reads FYNNEI. V dropped 2 bases and J dropped 3 bases, with 11 bases sitting between them. The CDR3 totals 14 residues. CDR3 amino acids: CASSEWGRDYEQYF. The CDR3 bases are TGTGCCAGCAGTGAATGGGGCAGGGACTACGAGCAGTACTTC.

The chain joins TRBV5-4 to TRBJ2-2; tentatively, D is TRBD1 (5 bases). This CDR3 region has 16 residues. Germline CDR1 is SGHNT and CDR2 is YYREEE (reference sequence). With 0 bases removed from V and 0 bases from J, the gap between germline ends came to 9 bases. CDR3 sequence (DNA): TGTGCCAGCAGCTTGGAAGGGGTGTCGAACACCGGGGAGCTGTTTTTT. Amino acid sequence: CASSLEGVSNTGELFF.

The J gene is TRBJ1-1, the V gene TRBV6-1; D unresolved. CDR1 is MNHNS, CDR2 SASEGT, per germline. Trimming shortened V by 9 bases and J by 6 bases, and 17 bases separated the two germline ends. This CDR3 has 13 amino acids. CDR3 loop: CASQRGSSAEAFF. The CDR3 DNA sequence: TGTGCCAGTCAGAGAGGGAGTAGCGCTGAAGCTTTCTTT.

The V call is TRBV5-6, the J call TRBJ1-4; a weak D match, TRBD1 (5 bases). V lost 6 bases and J lost 4, with 22 bases in between. CDR3 size: 17 residues. Germline CDR1 and CDR2: SGHDT and YYEEEE. The CDR3 DNA sequence: TGTGCCAGCACCCTTGGGGCAGGCCTGGTGGGTAATGAAAAACTGTTTTTT. This gives the protein CASTLGAGLVGNEKLFF.

The J gene is TRBJ1-1, the V gene TRBV11-1; a possible D gene is TRBD1 (5 bases). The CDR3 is 15 residues long. V was cut by 0 bases and J by 4 bases, with 12 bases left in between. Germline loops: CDR1 SGHAT, CDR2 FQDESV (reference sequence). As DNA, the CDR3 is TGTGCCAGCAGCTTAGCGTTCGGGGGGGTCACTGAAGCTTTCTTT. Translation gives CASSLAFGGVTEAFF. Using reference TRBV11-1 and TRBJ1-1 for the parts outside the CDR3, the full variable domain is EAEVAQSPRYKITEKSQAVAFWCDPISGHATLYWYRQILGQGPELLVQFQDESVVDDSQLPKDRFSAERLKGVDSTLKIQPAELGDSAMYLCASSLAFGGVTEAFFGQGTRLTVV.

V usage is TRBV7-2 and J usage is TRBJ2-7; D unresolved. Germline assignment: CDR1 SGHTA and CDR2 FQGNSA. V was shortened by 1 base and J by 1 base, with 8 bases between the two germline ends. The CDR3 contains 14 residues. The CDR3 here is CASSLEDNSYEQYF. For the CDR3, the DNA is TGTGCCAGCAGCTTAGAAGACAATTCCTACGAGCAGTACTTC.

The chain couples TRBV5-1 to TRBJ2-3; possible D gene TRBD2, 7 bases. Between the trimmed V and J ends, which lost 4 bases and 6 bases, there was a span of 24 bases. The CDR3 has 17 residues. Germline CDR1 is SGHRS and CDR2 is YFSETQ. The CDR3 DNA reads TGCGCCAGCAGCCCTCAAGGGGGGGCTGTTCTTGCGGATACGCAGTATTTT. Amino acids: CASSPQGGAVLADTQYF. The variable domain in full, with the rest retrieved from reference TRBV5-1 and TRBJ2-3, is KAGVTQTPRYLIKTRGQQVTLSCSPISGHRSVSWYQQTPGQGLQFLFEYFSETQRNKGNFPGRFSGRQFSNSRSEMNVSTLELGDSALYLCASSPQGGAVLADTQYFGPGTRLTVL.